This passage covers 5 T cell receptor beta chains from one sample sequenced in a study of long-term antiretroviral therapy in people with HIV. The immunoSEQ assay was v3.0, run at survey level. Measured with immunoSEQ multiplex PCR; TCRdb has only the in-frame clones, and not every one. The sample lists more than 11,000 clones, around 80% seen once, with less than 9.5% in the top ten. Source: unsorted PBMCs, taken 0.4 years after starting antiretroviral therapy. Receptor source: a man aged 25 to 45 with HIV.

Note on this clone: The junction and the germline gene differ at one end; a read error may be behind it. CDR3 in DNA: TGTGCCAGCAACCTATCCAAGTTTTTAGGTTTT. Protein sequence: CASNLSKFLGF. V is TRBV27 and J is TRBJ1-1; D not certain. The CDR3 totals 11 residues. Germline-derived CDR1 and CDR2 are MNHEY and SMNVEV (reference sequence).

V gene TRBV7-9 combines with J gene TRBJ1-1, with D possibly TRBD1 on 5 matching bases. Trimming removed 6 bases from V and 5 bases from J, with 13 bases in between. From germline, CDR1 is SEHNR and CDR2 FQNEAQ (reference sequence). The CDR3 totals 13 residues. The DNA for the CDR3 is TGTGCCAGCAGGCTGGGGGAGGGAACTGAAGCTTTCTTT. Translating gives CASRLGEGTEAFF. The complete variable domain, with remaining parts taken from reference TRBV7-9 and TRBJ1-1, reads DTGVSQNPRHKITKRGQNVTFRCDPISEHNRLYWYRQTLGQGPEFLTYFQNEAQLEKSRLLSDRFSAERPKGSFSTLEIQRTEQGDSAMYLCASRLGEGTEAFFGQGTRLTVV.

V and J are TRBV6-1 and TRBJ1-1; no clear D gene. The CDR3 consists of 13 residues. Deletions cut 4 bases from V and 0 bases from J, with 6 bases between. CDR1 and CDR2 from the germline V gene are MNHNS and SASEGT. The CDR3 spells CASSGPLNTEAFF. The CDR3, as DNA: TGTGCCAGCAGTGGACCGTTGAACACTGAAGCTTTCTTT.

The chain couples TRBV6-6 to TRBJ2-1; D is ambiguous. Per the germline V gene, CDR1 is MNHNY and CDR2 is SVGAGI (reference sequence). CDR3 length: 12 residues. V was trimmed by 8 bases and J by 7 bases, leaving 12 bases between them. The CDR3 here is CASAPVGNEQFF. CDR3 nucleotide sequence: TGTGCCAGCGCGCCGGTAGGGAATGAGCAGTTCTTC.

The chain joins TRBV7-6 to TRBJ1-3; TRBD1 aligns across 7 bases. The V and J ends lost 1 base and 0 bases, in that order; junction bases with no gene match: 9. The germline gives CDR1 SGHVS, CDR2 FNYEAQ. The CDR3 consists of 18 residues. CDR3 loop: CASSLGVTGTVSGNTIYF. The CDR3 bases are TGTGCCAGCAGCTTAGGTGTGACAGGGACCGTCTCTGGAAACACCATATATTTT.